Listed below are T cell receptor beta chains from one sample, sequenced in a study of blood T cell repertoires in COVID-19. The assay was immunoSEQ multiplex PCR, and TCRdb's table has in-frame clones only and misses some. Altogether some 42,000 clones are present, under 90% being singletons, with the ten largest covering around 0.43%. The sequenced sample consisted of peripheral blood. All receptors come from a human donor in a cohort sampled during active COVID-19. CDR3s include the opening cysteine and the closing phenylalanine or tryptophan. The order of the fields is clone size, J gene, D gene, V gene, CDR3 protein, CDR3 DNA. A D gene is named only where the DNA matches it firmly. Size is omitted from some rows. Given values are once, few, many or a class for expanded clones.

>few|TRBJ2-1|TRBD2|TRBV11-2
CASSRRIYSGVTNNEQFF
TGTGCCAGCAGCAGACGTATCTATAGCGGGGTGACTAACAATGAGCAGTTCTTC
>.|TRBJ1-1|.|TRBV9
CASSVGAGVEAFF
TGTGCCAGCAGCGTAGGTGCGGGAGTTGAAGCTTTCTTT
>.|TRBJ1-6|TRBD1|TRBV7-8
CASSPPYMDREDSPLHF
TGTGCCAGCAGCCCCCCTTATATGGACAGGGAAGACTCACCCCTCCACTTT
>.|TRBJ2-7|TRBD1|TRBV27
CASSLFGQGAPEQYF
TGTGCCAGCAGTTTATTCGGACAGGGGGCCCCGGAGCAGTACTTC
>.|TRBJ1-2|.|TRBV5-6
CASTQGTYGYTF
TGTGCCAGCACCCAGGGGACCTATGGCTACACCTTC
>.|TRBJ1-1|TRBD1|TRBV7-2
CASSLAGTVDTEAFF
TGTGCCAGCAGCTTAGCCGGGACAGTAGACACTGAAGCTTTCTTT
>.|TRBJ1-1|TRBD1|TRBV4-1
CASSQFRQGYTEAFF
TGCGCCAGCAGCCAATTTAGACAGGGGTACACTGAAGCTTTCTTT
>few|TRBJ1-6|TRBD1|TRBV6-6
CASSPLRTGSGSPLHF
TGTGCCAGCAGTCCCCTTCGGACAGGGTCAGGTTCACCCCTCCACTTT
>.|TRBJ2-7|.|TRBV6-5
CASSYRDDGEQYF
TGTGCCAGCAGTTACCGGGATGATGGCGAGCAGTACTTC
>.|TRBJ1-2|.|TRBV7-2
CASSPARNYGYTF
TGTGCCAGCAGCCCCGCCCGGAACTATGGCTACACCTTC
>.|TRBJ1-2|.|TRBV25-1
CASSATGVDGYTF
TGTGCCAGCTCGGCGACGGGAGTCGATGGCTACACCTTC
>.|TRBJ1-1|TRBD1|TRBV18
CASSRAGGFGTEAFF
TGTGCCAGCTCCCGCGCAGGGGGCTTTGGCACTGAAGCTTTCTTT
>.|TRBJ2-7|TRBD2|TRBV13
CASSETSGGPYEQYF
TGTGCCAGCAGCGAGACTAGCGGGGGACCCTACGAGCAGTACTTC
>once|TRBJ1-2|.|TRBV2
CASSRRTDESYTF
TGTGCCAGCAGTCGGAGGACAGATGAGAGCTACACCTTC
>once|TRBJ1-6|.|TRBV20-1
CSASRLFSYNSPLHF
TGCAGTGCTAGTCGCCTATTCTCCTATAATTCACCCCTCCACTTT
>.|TRBJ1-2|TRBD1|TRBV29-1
CSVDFGTGGGYTF
TGCAGCGTTGACTTTGGGACAGGGGGTGGCTACACCTTC
>once|TRBJ1-2|.|TRBV2
CASSEAATLF
TGTGCCAGCAGTGAGGCTGCCACCCTCTTC
>.|TRBJ1-4|.|TRBV6-2/TRBV6-3
CASSYSTGTTETPNEKLFF
TGTGCCAGCAGTTACTCCACCGGGACAACCGAAACCCCTAATGAAAAACTGTTTTTT
>.|TRBJ2-7|TRBD1|TRBV10-3
CAISANRGLTYEQYF
TGTGCCATCAGTGCGAACAGGGGGCTTACCTACGAGCAGTACTTC
>.|TRBJ2-7|TRBD1|TRBV6-2/TRBV6-3
CASSSLTGKHEQYF
TGTGCCAGCAGTTCCCTGACAGGGAAGCACGAGCAGTACTTC
>.|TRBJ1-6|.|TRBV5-1
CASSLGQGTNSPLHF
TGCGCCAGCAGCTTAGGTCAGGGTACAAATTCACCCCTCCACTTT
>once|TRBJ1-3|.|TRBV21-1
CASSKEAGGGVNGNTIYF
TGTGCCAGCAGCAAAGAGGCAGGGGGTGGGGTAAATGGAAACACCATATATTTT
>.|TRBJ2-7|.|TRBV27
CASSQSLNYYEQYF
TGTGCCAGCAGTCAATCCCTAAACTATTACGAGCAGTACTTC
>few|TRBJ1-4|TRBD1|TRBV7-8
CASSSRDRGRTNEKLFF
TGTGCCAGCAGCTCCCGGGACAGGGGGAGAACTAATGAAAAACTGTTTTTT
>.|TRBJ1-2|.|TRBV28
CASSSVQGTSGYTF
TGTGCCAGCAGTTCAGTCCAGGGAACTAGCGGCTACACCTTC
>.|TRBJ2-7|.|TRBV7-2
CASSFAGVETYEQYF
TGTGCCAGCAGCTTCGCCGGGGTCGAAACCTACGAGCAGTACTTC
>.|TRBJ1-4|.|TRBV19
CASSSSRATTNEKLFF
TGTGCCAGTAGTTCAAGCAGGGCAACAACTAATGAAAAACTGTTTTTT
>.|TRBJ1-5|.|TRBV7-2
CASSRVGGTEPGNQPQHF
TGTGCCAGCAGCAGAGTGGGGGGAACTGAGCCGGGCAATCAGCCCCAGCATTTT
>.|TRBJ1-1|TRBD1|TRBV5-1
CASSSGTENTEAFF
TGCGCCAGCAGCTCCGGGACAGAGAACACTGAAGCTTTCTTT
>.|TRBJ1-6|.|TRBV5-1
CASSLDGMSSYNSPLHF
TGCGCCAGCAGCTTAGACGGGATGAGCTCCTATAATTCACCCCTCCACTTT
>.|TRBJ2-6|.|TRBV29-1
CSVLMSSGANVLTF
TGCAGCGTCTTAATGAGCTCTGGGGCCAACGTCCTGACTTTC
>once|TRBJ1-1|TRBD1|TRBV6-2/TRBV6-3
CASSYSRGRPEAFF
TGTGCCAGCAGTTACTCGAGGGGGCGCCCTGAAGCTTTCTTT
>.|TRBJ1-1|TRBD1|TRBV9
CASSVGPRGTEAFF
TGTGCCAGCAGCGTAGGGCCCAGGGGGACTGAAGCTTTCTTT